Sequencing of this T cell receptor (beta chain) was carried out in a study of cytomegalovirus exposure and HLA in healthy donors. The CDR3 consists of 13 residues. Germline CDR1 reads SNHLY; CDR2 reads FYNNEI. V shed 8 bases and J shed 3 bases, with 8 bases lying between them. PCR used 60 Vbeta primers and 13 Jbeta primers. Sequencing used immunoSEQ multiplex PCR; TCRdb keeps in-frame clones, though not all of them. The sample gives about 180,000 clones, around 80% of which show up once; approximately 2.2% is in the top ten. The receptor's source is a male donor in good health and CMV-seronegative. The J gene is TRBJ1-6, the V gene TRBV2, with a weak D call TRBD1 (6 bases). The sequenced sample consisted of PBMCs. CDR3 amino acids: CASYRDYNSPLHF. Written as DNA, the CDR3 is TGTGCCAGCTACAGGGACTATAATTCACCCCTCCACTTT.